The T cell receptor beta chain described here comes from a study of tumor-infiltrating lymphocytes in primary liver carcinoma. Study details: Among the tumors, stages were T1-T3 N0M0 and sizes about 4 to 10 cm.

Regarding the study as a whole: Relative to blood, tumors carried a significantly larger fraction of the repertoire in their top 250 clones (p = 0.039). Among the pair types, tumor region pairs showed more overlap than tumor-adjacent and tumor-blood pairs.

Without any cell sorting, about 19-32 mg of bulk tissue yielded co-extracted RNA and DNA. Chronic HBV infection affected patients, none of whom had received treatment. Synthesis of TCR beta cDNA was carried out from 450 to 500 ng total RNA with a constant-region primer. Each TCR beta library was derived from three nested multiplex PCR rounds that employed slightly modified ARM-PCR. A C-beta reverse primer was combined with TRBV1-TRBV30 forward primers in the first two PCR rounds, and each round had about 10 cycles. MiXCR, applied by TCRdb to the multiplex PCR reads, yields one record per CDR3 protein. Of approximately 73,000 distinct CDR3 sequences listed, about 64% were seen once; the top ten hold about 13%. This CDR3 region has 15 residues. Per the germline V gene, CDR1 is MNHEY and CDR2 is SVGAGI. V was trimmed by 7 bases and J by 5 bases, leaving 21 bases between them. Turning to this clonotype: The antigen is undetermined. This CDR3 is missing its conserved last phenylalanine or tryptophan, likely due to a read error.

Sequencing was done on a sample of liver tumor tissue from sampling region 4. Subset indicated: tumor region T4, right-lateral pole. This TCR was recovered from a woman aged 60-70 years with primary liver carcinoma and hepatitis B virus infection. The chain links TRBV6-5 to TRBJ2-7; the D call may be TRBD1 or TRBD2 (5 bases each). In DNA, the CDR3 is TGTGCCAGCAAAGCCTTACAGGAACTAGTCGACGAGCAGTACTTA. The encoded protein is CASKALQELVDEQYL.